These 26 T cell receptor beta chains came from one sample sequenced in a study of Ad26.COV2.S vaccination and SARS-CoV-2 variants. Treatment specified: some 20 received Ad26.COV2.S at low or high dose, single or two shots; about 5 received placebo; per-sample allocation not given. Sample collection was performed on day 63 after the first vaccine or placebo injection. Measured with immunoSEQ multiplex PCR; TCRdb has only the in-frame clones, and not every one. The repertoire holds 300,000 to 400,000 clones, with about 85% as singletons. This material consisted of peripheral blood, taken in a trial of Ad26.COV2.S vaccine versus placebo. These receptors were collected from a person between 18 and 60 years old who received the Ad26.COV2.S COVID-19 vaccine or a placebo.

The J gene is TRBJ2-7, the V gene TRBV6-6; 7 nucleotides match TRBD1. This CDR3 has 15 amino acids. The V and J ends lost 8 bases and 3 bases, in that order; junction bases with no gene match: 13. The V gene's germline CDR1 is MNHNY and CDR2 SVGAGI (reference sequence). The DNA for the CDR3 is TGTGCCAGCCGATCCTCCGGGACAGCTTTCTACGAGCAGTACTTC. It translates to CASRSSGTAFYEQYF.

The chain couples TRBV18 to TRBJ2-7; 10 positions match TRBD2. The CDR3 sequence is 15 residues long. The germline CDR1 and CDR2 sequences are KGHSH and LQKENI. Trimming removed 4 bases from V and 2 bases from J; junction bases left unmatched: 5. The DNA for the CDR3 is TGTGCCAGCTCACGGACTAGCGGCATCACCTACGAGCAGTACTTC. Translating gives CASSRTSGITYEQYF.

This chain joins TRBV7-9 and TRBJ1-1; the match to TRBD1 covers 8 bases. Germline CDR1 reads SEHNR; CDR2 reads FQNEAQ (reference sequence). Germline trimming cut 3 bases from V and 1 base from J; bases unmatched to any gene: 4. The CDR3 totals 15 residues. CDR3 sequence: CASSFPRGPNTEAFF. The CDR3 coding sequence is TGTGCCAGCAGCTTCCCCAGGGGGCCGAACACTGAAGCTTTCTTT. Supplemented by reference TRBV7-9 and TRBJ1-1, the full variable domain reads DTGVSQNPRHKITKRGQNVTFRCDPISEHNRLYWYRQTLGQGPEFLTYFQNEAQLEKSRLLSDRFSAERPKGSFSTLEIQRTEQGDSAMYLCASSFPRGPNTEAFFGQGTRLTVV.

A single count supports this clone. The rearrangement joins TRBV7-2 to TRBJ2-5; 9 nucleotides agree with TRBD2. The ends lost 5 bases at V and 4 bases at J; junction bases unmatched: 5. The germline CDR1 and CDR2 sequences are SGHTA and FQGNSA. The CDR3 consists of 14 residues. The DNA for the CDR3 is TGTGCCAGCAGCCTTAGCGGGAGAACAGAGACCCAGTACTTC. It yields the protein CASSLSGRTETQYF.

The chain uses TRBV14 and TRBJ2-1; 9 nucleotides align to TRBD2. This CDR3 has 14 amino acids. The germline V gene has CDR1 SGHDN and CDR2 FVKESK. V shed 0 bases and J 7 bases; nucleotides not matched to a gene: 1. CDR3 amino acids: CASSQDLAGNEQFF. The CDR3 bases are TGTGCCAGCAGCCAAGACCTAGCGGGGAATGAGCAGTTCTTC.

J is TRBJ2-7 and V is TRBV5-5; D unclear. This CDR3 has 14 residues. Trimming pared 0 bases from V and 0 bases from J, leaving 7 bases between. CDR1 SGHKS and CDR2 YYEKEE come from the germline V gene (reference sequence). The CDR3, as DNA: TGTGCCAGCAGCTTGGTGGGTAGCTCCTACGAGCAGTACTTC. Translated: CASSLVGSSYEQYF.

The chain has TRBV5-1 and TRBJ2-3; no firm D call. The germline V gene encodes CDR1 SGHRS and CDR2 YFSETQ. V was cut by 1 base and J by 2 bases, with 5 bases left in between. The CDR3 length is 13 residues. The CDR3 sequence is CASSLRPTDTQYF. The CDR3 DNA reads as TGCGCCAGCAGCTTGAGGCCCACAGATACGCAGTATTTT.

The V call is TRBV5-6, the J call TRBJ2-2; D is perhaps TRBD2 (5 bases). The germline gives CDR1 SGHDT, CDR2 YYEEEE. V gave up 0 bases and J gave up 2 bases, with 11 bases separating them. This CDR3 has 16 amino acids. CDR3 DNA sequence: TGTGCCAGCAGCTTGGGCCCGCGGACTAACACCGGGGAGCTGTTTTTT. Translating it yields CASSLGPRTNTGELFF.

This chain links TRBV19 with TRBJ1-5, with a weak D call TRBD1 (6 bases). V shed 6 bases and J shed 3 bases, with 15 bases lying between them. The germline CDR1 and CDR2 sequences are LNHDA and SQIVND (reference sequence). The CDR3 runs to 15 residues. In DNA, the CDR3 is TGTGCCAGTAGGGGGCAGGGGCAGTCCAATCAGCCCCAGCATTTT. Translating it yields CASRGQGQSNQPQHF.

The genes are TRBV9 and TRBJ2-3, with TRBD2 as a possible D gene (6 bases). In germline, CDR1 is SGDLS, CDR2 YYNGEE. Between the trimmed V and J ends, which lost 5 bases and 6 bases, there was a span of 25 bases. The CDR3 extends over 17 amino acids. The CDR3 DNA follows: TGTGCCAGCAGTAGGTCTGGAGGGCAACAATTTGGGGATACGCAGTATTTT. Protein product: CASSRSGGQQFGDTQYF.

Turning to this clone: Other DNA sequences in the same sample also yield this CDR3. CDR3 DNA: TGTGCCAGCAGCGGGGGTGGGAGCTCCTACGAGCAGTACTTC. Translated: CASSGGGSSYEQYF. This rearrangement joins TRBV9 to TRBJ2-7; maybe TRBD2 (5 bases). This CDR3 is 14 amino acids long. Germline V gene data show CDR1 as SGDLS and CDR2 as YYNGEE. Trimming shortened V by 3 bases and J by 0 bases, and 10 bases separated the two germline ends. The variable domain in full, completed from reference TRBV9 and TRBJ2-7, reads DSGVTQTPKHLITATGQRVTLRCSPRSGDLSVYWYQQSLDQGLQFLIQYYNGEERAKGNILERFSAQQFPDLHSELNLSSLELGDSALYFCASSGGGSSYEQYFGPGTRLTVT.

The chain uses TRBV27 and TRBJ2-7; TRBD2 is a possible D gene (5 bases). The CDR3 consists of 18 residues. Between the trimmed V and J ends, which lost 4 bases and 1 base, there was a span of 23 bases. The germline V gene encodes CDR1 MNHEY and CDR2 SMNVEV (reference sequence). As DNA, the CDR3 is TGTGCCAGCAGTTCCCACGAGACGGGAACCCCCGGGTCCTACGAGCAGTACTTC. This sequence encodes CASSSHETGTPGSYEQYF.

The CDR3 sequence: CAGWNWNTEAFF. The CDR3 DNA sequence: TGTGCCGGTTGGAATTGGAACACTGAAGCTTTCTTT. The rearrangement uses TRBV6-5 and TRBJ1-1; the D is unclear. The ends were cut back, 11 bases at V and 1 base at J, with 11 bases in the middle. This CDR3 contains 12 residues. Germline CDR1 is MNHEY and CDR2 is SVGAGI.

V is TRBV30 and J is TRBJ1-2, with 7 bases matching TRBD1. Looked up from germline, CDR1 is GTSNPN and CDR2 is SVGIG (reference sequence). The CDR3 loop spans 13 amino acids. Trimming cost V 4 bases and J 8 bases; bases outside gene matches: 10. CDR3 nucleotides: TGTGCCTGGACCACACGACAGGGAGAAGGCTACACCTTC. As protein: CAWTTRQGEGYTF.

This chain links TRBV7-8 with TRBJ1-3; weak D call: TRBD1 (6 bases). The CDR3 totals 17 residues. The V end was cut by 5 bases, the J end by 2 bases, with 19 bases between. Per the germline V gene, CDR1 is SGHVS and CDR2 is FQNEAQ. The CDR3 sequence is CASSRDTNNRAGNTIYF. DNA for the CDR3: TGTGCCAGCAGCCGAGACACGAACAACAGGGCTGGAAACACCATATATTTT. Variable domain in full (rest from reference TRBV7-8 and TRBJ1-3): GAGVSQSPRYKVAKRGQDVALRCDPISGHVSLFWYQQALGQGPEFLTYFQNEAQLDKSGLPSDRFFAERPEGSVSTLKIQRTQQEDSAVYLCASSRDTNNRAGNTIYFGEGSWLTVV.

The V call is TRBV12-5, the J call TRBJ2-3; no definite D call. The CDR3 is 12 amino acids. Germline CDR1 reads LGHNT; CDR2 reads FRNRAP. The V end was cut by 2 bases, the J end by 4 bases, with 4 bases between. The DNA of the CDR3 is TGTGCTAGTGGTTTGACTCCAGATACGCAGTATTTT. This sequence encodes CASGLTPDTQYF.

CDR3 sequence (DNA): TGCAGCGTTGAGTACACCTCTTCCTACGAGCAGTACTTC. This sequence encodes CSVEYTSSYEQYF. The chain links TRBV29-1 to TRBJ2-7; D remains unclear. The germline gives CDR1 SQVTM, CDR2 ANQGSEA. The CDR3 consists of 13 residues. Trimming shortened V by 3 bases and J by 1 base, and 10 bases separated the two germline ends.

This clone was counted between two and nine times. The chain links TRBV5-1 to TRBJ2-7; D possibly uses TRBD1 or TRBD2 (7 bases each). The germline gives CDR1 SGHRS, CDR2 YFSETQ. V was trimmed by 0 bases and J by 2 bases, leaving 18 bases between them. This CDR3 spans 17 amino acids. CDR3 DNA: TGCGCCAGCAGCTTGGCCGGGGGGCAGGGACAGCCCTACGAGCAGTACTTC. It specifies CASSLAGGQGQPYEQYF.

The chain combines TRBV7-9 with TRBJ2-2, with a tentative D call TRBD2 (5 bases). This CDR3 has 12 residues. CDR1 is SEHNR, CDR2 FQNEAQ, per germline (reference sequence). The V end was cut by 5 bases, the J end by 6 bases, with 7 bases between. This CDR3 reads CASSLGAGELFF. CDR3 bases: TGTGCCAGCAGCCTGGGAGCCGGGGAGCTGTTTTTT.

The chain employs TRBV3-1 (or the pseudogene TRBV3-2) and TRBJ1-3; D call uncertain. The V end lost 2 bases, the J end lost 4 bases, and 12 bases lay between the germline ends. CDR3 size: 15 residues. Germline V gene data show CDR1 as LGHDT and CDR2 as YNNKEL (reference sequence). The chain's CDR3 is CASSQRPCGGNTIYF. CDR3 sequence (DNA): TGTGCCAGCAGCCAACGTCCATGTGGAGGAAACACCATATATTTT.

J is TRBJ1-1 and V is TRBV5-1; D unclear. With 5 bases removed from V and 4 bases from J, the gap between germline ends came to 15 bases. Looked up from germline, CDR1 is SGHRS and CDR2 is YFSETQ. The CDR3 contains 14 residues. CDR3 loop: CASRDLTGSTEAFF. CDR3 in DNA: TGCGCCAGCAGGGACCTAACGGGAAGCACTGAAGCTTTCTTT.

This clone was detected ten times or more. The chain links TRBV6-2 or TRBV6-3 to TRBJ2-5; 7 nucleotides align to TRBD2. CDR1 and CDR2 (germline): MNHEY, SVGEGT. The CDR3 sequence is 14 residues long. The ends lost 5 bases at V and 5 bases at J; junction bases unmatched: 8. The DNA for the CDR3 is TGTGCCAGCAGTATAGCGGGTCATGTGGAGACCCAGTACTTC. This encodes CASSIAGHVETQYF.

This clone has just one count. This chain connects TRBV9 to TRBJ1-3; D unresolved. Germline lookup yields CDR1 SGDLS and CDR2 YYNGEE. This CDR3 contains 17 residues. V was pared by 0 bases and J by 0 bases, with 13 bases between. The CDR3: CASSVEGILASGNTIYF. The CDR3 DNA follows: TGTGCCAGCAGCGTAGAAGGGATCCTTGCCTCTGGAAACACCATATATTTT.

CDR3: CASSETGAGQPQHF. Written as DNA, the CDR3 is TGTGCCAGCAGTGAAACAGGGGCGGGTCAGCCCCAGCATTTT. The genes are TRBV25-1 and TRBJ1-5; TRBD1 matches 7 bases. The CDR3 runs to 14 residues. Germline-derived CDR1 and CDR2 are MGHDK and SYGVNS. Trimming at V came to 2 bases and at J to 6 bases, leaving 4 bases not matched to a gene. Filled out from reference TRBV25-1 and TRBJ1-5, the complete variable domain reads EADIYQTPRYLVIGTGKKITLECSQTMGHDKMYWYQQDPGMELHLIHYSYGVNSTEKGDLSSESTVSRIRTEHFPLTLESARPSHTSQYLCASSETGAGQPQHFGDGTRLSIL.

This clone has more than one count but fewer than ten. The rearrangement joins TRBV27 to TRBJ1-6; D gene unclear. Trimming took off 2 bases at V and 13 bases at J, with 12 bases between the two ends. Germline V gene data show CDR1 as MNHEY and CDR2 as SMNVEV (reference sequence). The length of the CDR3 is 13 residues. CDR3 sequence: CASSLTGVGPLHF. CDR3 nucleotides: TGTGCCAGCAGTTTAACCGGGGTCGGTCCCCTCCACTTT.

This clone was counted between two and nine times. The chain couples TRBV4-1 to TRBJ1-2; no definite D call. Germline V gene data show CDR1 as MGHRA and CDR2 as YSYEKL. CDR3 length: 14 amino acids. V was pared by 3 bases and J by 4 bases, with 12 bases between. The CDR3 bases are TGCGCCAGCAGCCATCCCGGACGGGTCTATGGCTACACCTTC. Translation: CASSHPGRVYGYTF.